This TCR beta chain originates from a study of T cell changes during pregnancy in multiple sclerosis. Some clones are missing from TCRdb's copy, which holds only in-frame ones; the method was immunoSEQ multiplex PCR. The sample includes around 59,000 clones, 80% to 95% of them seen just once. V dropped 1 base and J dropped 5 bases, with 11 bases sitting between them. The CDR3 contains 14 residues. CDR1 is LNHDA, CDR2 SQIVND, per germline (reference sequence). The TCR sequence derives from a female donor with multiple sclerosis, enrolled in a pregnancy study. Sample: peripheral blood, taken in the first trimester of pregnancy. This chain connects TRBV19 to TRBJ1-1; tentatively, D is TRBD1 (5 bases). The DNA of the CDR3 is TGTGCCAGTAGTATAGGCAGGGTAGAAACTGAAGCTTTCTTT. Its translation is CASSIGRVETEAFF.